These 18 T cell receptor beta chains were all obtained from the same sample, sequenced in a study of blood T cells in healthy people across ages. Combining a sample-barcoded 5' primer with a J-beta primer mix, a second PCR ran for 7 to 11 cycles. TCRdb reprocessed the 5' RACE reads with MiXCR, giving one entry per CDR3 protein. The data show about 680,000 distinct CDR3 sequences, with 49% seen just once and about a third held by the top ten. The specimen sequenced was blood. The source of these receptors is an older woman in good health.

The V gene is TRBV20-1, the J gene TRBJ2-7; TRBD1 is a possible D gene (6 bases). The V gene's germline CDR1 is DFQATT and CDR2 SNEGSKA (reference sequence). This CDR3 has 12 residues. V was cut by 3 bases and J by 5 bases, with 11 bases left in between. Here the CDR3 DNA reads TGCAGTGCTAGTACAGGGTACCACGAGCAGTACTTC. Its translation: CSASTGYHEQYF.

The chain combines TRBV5-1 with TRBJ2-1; a weak D match, TRBD2 (6 bases). Germline CDR1 SGHRS, CDR2 YFSETQ. The V end lost 4 bases, the J end lost 9 bases, and 14 bases lay between the germline ends. The CDR3 consists of 13 residues. The CDR3 DNA reads TGCGCCAGCAGCCCGGGGGAGTATCGTGAGCAGTTCTTC. Translation: CASSPGEYREQFF.

This clonotype was recorded many times. The V and J genes are TRBV10-3 and TRBJ2-1; maybe TRBD2 (6 bases). Deletions cut 0 bases from V and 5 bases from J, with 20 bases between. The CDR3 length is 18 residues. Per the germline V gene, CDR1 is ENHRY and CDR2 is SYGVKD. CDR3 loop: CAISESSFIGGYNNEQFF. CDR3 DNA: TGTGCCATCAGTGAGTCGTCTTTTATCGGAGGGTATAACAATGAGCAGTTCTTC.

V is TRBV6-2 or TRBV6-3 and J is TRBJ2-7; 8 bases fit TRBD1. This CDR3 comprises 14 residues. CDR1 is MNHEY, CDR2 SVGEGT, per germline. J lost 3 bases, V lost 8 bases, and 9 bases had no gene match. The DNA for the CDR3 is TGTGCCAGCTCTACAGGGGGAGTCGACTACGAGCAGTACTTC. Its protein product is CASSTGGVDYEQYF.

This clonotype was recorded a few times. This chain joins TRBV29-1 and TRBJ2-7; tentatively, D is TRBD1 or TRBD2 (5 bases each). Per the germline V gene, CDR1 is SQVTM and CDR2 is ANQGSEA. Trimming took 6 bases from V and 1 from J, leaving 13 bases between them. This CDR3 spans 13 amino acids. The DNA for the CDR3 is TGCAGCGTCGCCGGGACCCGATCCTACGAGCAGTACTTC. Amino acid sequence: CSVAGTRSYEQYF.

The chain links TRBV28 to TRBJ2-3, with D possibly TRBD2 on 5 matching bases. With 5 bases removed from V and 6 bases from J, the gap between germline ends came to 12 bases. Germline V gene data show CDR1 as MDHEN and CDR2 as SYDVKM. The CDR3 length is 13 residues. The CDR3 DNA sequence: TGTGCCAGCAGTGTGTTAGAGCGGGATACGCAGTATTTT. It codes for CASSVLERDTQYF. The whole variable domain, filled in from reference TRBV28 and TRBJ2-3, reads DVKVTQSSRYLVKRTGEKVFLECVQDMDHENMFWYRQDPGLGLRLIYFSYDVKMKEKGDIPEGYSVSREKKERFSLILESASTNQTSMYLCASSVLERDTQYFGPGTRLTVL.

This sequence joins TRBV10-3 and TRBJ2-5; TRBD2 matches 11 bases. Germline V gives CDR1 ENHRY, CDR2 SYGVKD. The junction had 6 bases not matched to a gene; V was cut back by 8 bases and J by 4 bases. This CDR3 has 14 amino acids. CDR3 amino acids: CAIGGTSGTETQYF. The CDR3 nucleotides read TGTGCCATCGGCGGGACTAGCGGCACAGAGACCCAGTACTTC.

This sequence joins TRBV29-1 and TRBJ2-2, with 13 nucleotides matching TRBD2. CDR1 is SQVTM and CDR2 is ANQGSEA in the germline V gene. The CDR3 extends over 17 amino acids. After removal of 6 bases from V and 6 bases from J, the junction contained 13 bases not matched to a gene. The CDR3 spells CSVFGLAGVSRPGELFF. The CDR3 region has the DNA TGCAGCGTCTTCGGACTAGCGGGAGTAAGTCGGCCCGGGGAGCTGTTTTTT.

This chain links TRBV6-2 or TRBV6-3 with TRBJ2-3; a possible D gene is TRBD2 (6 bases). Trimming shortened V by 5 bases and J by 2 bases, and 17 bases separated the two germline ends. The CDR3 consists of 16 residues. The V gene's germline CDR1 is MNHEY and CDR2 SVGEGT. CDR3 protein: CASSLGIGGITDTQYF. CDR3 DNA sequence: TGTGCCAGCAGTCTCGGGATAGGCGGGATCACAGATACGCAGTATTTT.

This clonotype has only a few counts. This chain joins TRBV7-2 and TRBJ2-5; 8 nucleotides agree with TRBD1. The CDR3 consists of 15 residues. Germline V CDR1 and CDR2: SGHTA, FQGNSA. V shed 1 base, J shed 5 bases, and the junction held 6 bases outside the gene matches. CDR3 sequence (DNA): TGTGCCAGCAGCTTAGAGGGCAGGGGGCGCGAGACCCAGTACTTC. This gives the protein CASSLEGRGRETQYF.

This chain links TRBV6-5 with TRBJ2-7; TRBD2 might be the D (6 bases). The V end was cut by 6 bases, the J end by 0 bases, with 15 bases between. Germline V gene lookup returns CDR1 MNHEY and CDR2 SVGAGI. The CDR3 runs 15 residues. The CDR3, as DNA: TGTGCCAGCAGCCCCCCGGACGGGAGCTCCTACGAGCAGTACTTC. Translating gives CASSPPDGSSYEQYF.

V usage is TRBV10-3 and J usage is TRBJ2-3; TRBD2 matches at 8 bases. CDR3 size: 17 residues. Per germline, CDR1 ENHRY and CDR2 SYGVKD. V was pared by 7 bases and J by 2 bases, with 14 bases of the junction left unmatched. The CDR3, as DNA: TGTGCCATCACCCCCGGTCGGAGTAGCGGGGTCACAGATACGCAGTATTTT. Protein sequence: CAITPGRSSGVTDTQYF.

This clonotype occurred once. The V gene is TRBV6-5, the J gene TRBJ2-7; possible D gene TRBD1, 7 bases. This CDR3 comprises 15 residues. The V gene's germline CDR1 is MNHEY and CDR2 SVGAGI. Trimming took 6 bases from V and 4 from J, leaving 19 bases between them. This CDR3 is CASRWRETGTYEQYF. Written as DNA, the CDR3 is TGTGCCAGCAGGTGGAGGGAGACAGGGACTTACGAGCAGTACTTC.

This clonotype came up a few times. This chain connects TRBV29-1 to TRBJ2-1; 8 bases match TRBD2. V shed 7 bases, J shed 0 bases, and the junction held 17 bases outside the gene matches. CDR1 is SQVTM, CDR2 ANQGSEA, per germline. The CDR3 has 18 amino acids. In DNA form, the CDR3 reads TGCAGCGCCAACCCTGGAGCGGGAGCTACGGTCTCCTACAATGAGCAGTTCTTC. It is translated as CSANPGAGATVSYNEQFF.

The chain combines TRBV20-1 with TRBJ2-3; TRBD2 agrees at 10 bases. The CDR3 has 16 amino acids. Germline V gene lookup returns CDR1 DFQATT and CDR2 SNEGSKA (reference sequence). J lost 0 bases, V lost 5 bases, and 8 bases had no gene match. CDR3 nucleotide sequence: TGCAGTGCTCAGACTAGCGGGCTTGTCAGCACAGATACGCAGTATTTT. Translating gives CSAQTSGLVSTDTQYF.

Many counts were recorded for this clonotype. The chain has TRBV7-2 and TRBJ2-5; possible D gene TRBD2, 6 bases. Germline loops: CDR1 SGHTA, CDR2 FQGNSA. Trimming shortened V by 5 bases and J by 1 base, and 8 bases separated the two germline ends. The CDR3 has 13 amino acids. CDR3 residues: CASSRLGQETQYF. In DNA, the CDR3 is TGTGCCAGCAGCAGACTAGGCCAAGAGACCCAGTACTTC.

The chain employs TRBV7-2 and TRBJ1-4; D might be TRBD1 (5 bases). Germline lookup yields CDR1 SGHTA and CDR2 FQGNSA. V lost 2 bases and J 6 bases, leaving 10 bases between the germline ends. This CDR3 has 14 residues. The CDR3 is CASSLNRKDEKLFF. CDR3 coding DNA: TGTGCCAGCAGCTTAAACAGGAAGGATGAAAAACTGTTTTTT.

In this sample, this clonotype turned up once. The rearrangement links TRBV27 to TRBJ2-4, with a weak D call TRBD2 (6 bases). The J call may be faulty, since TRBJ2-7 better matches the DNA end. The CDR3 consists of 15 residues. CDR1 is MNHEY and CDR2 is SMNVEV in the germline V gene (reference sequence). Here the CDR3 reads CASSVVFSGLYEQYF. The CDR3 bases are TGTGCCAGCAGTGTAGTGTTTAGCGGACTGTACGAGCAGTACTTC.